What follows are 12 T cell receptor beta chains derived from one specimen sequenced in a study of breast tumors, draining lymph nodes, adjacent tissues. TCRdb re-derived calls from the multiplex PCR reads in MiXCR, one entry per CDR3 protein. The sample carries about 180,000 distinct CDR3 sequences, around 35% recorded once. Axillary draining lymph nodes of breast cancer patients supplied the node samples. Sample: axillary lymph node tissue. These receptors came from a female donor with breast cancer. Some clones in this sample may be carry-over from other donors' samples.

This chain joins TRBV11-2 and TRBJ2-5; 12 positions agree with TRBD1. This CDR3 is built from 16 residues. Germline V gives CDR1 SGHAT, CDR2 FQNNGV. With V trimmed by 3 bases and J by 5 bases, 7 bases remained unmatched. CDR3 residues: CASSLGQGAHGETQYF. As DNA, the CDR3 is TGTGCCAGCAGCTTGGGACAGGGGGCCCACGGGGAGACCCAGTACTTC. The variable domain in full, with the rest retrieved from reference TRBV11-2 and TRBJ2-5, is EAGVAQSPRYKIIEKRQSVAFWCNPISGHATLYWYQQILGQGPKLLIQFQNNGVVDDSQLPKDRFSAERLKGVDSTLKIQPAKLEDSAVYLCASSLGQGAHGETQYFGPGTRLLVL.

This sequence joins TRBV7-3 and TRBJ2-1, with TRBD2 matching over 15 bases. CDR1 and CDR2 from the germline V gene are SGHTA and FQGTGA. Trimming at V came to 4 bases and at J to 10 bases, leaving 11 bases not matched to a gene. The CDR3 loop spans 17 amino acids. This CDR3 is CASSSTTGGLAGGEQFF. DNA for the CDR3: TGTGCCAGCAGCTCTACGACCGGGGGACTAGCGGGAGGCGAGCAGTTCTTC.

In its sample, this clonotype was seen many times. The chain employs TRBV11-2 and TRBJ2-7, with TRBD1 matching 7 bases. V shed 0 bases and J 1 base; nucleotides not matched to a gene: 6. CDR3 length: 16 amino acids. The germline V gene has CDR1 SGHAT and CDR2 FQNNGV. The CDR3 DNA is TGTGCCAGCAGCTTAGATCCAAGGGGGCGATCCTACGAGCAGTACTTC. It is translated as CASSLDPRGRSYEQYF. Based on the CDR3 plus reference TRBV11-2 and TRBJ2-7, the full variable domain is EAGVAQSPRYKIIEKRQSVAFWCNPISGHATLYWYQQILGQGPKLLIQFQNNGVVDDSQLPKDRFSAERLKGVDSTLKIQPAKLEDSAVYLCASSLDPRGRSYEQYFGPGTRLTVT.

Worth noting for this clonotype: Without the conserved terminal phenylalanine or tryptophan, this CDR3 likely stems from a read error. The CDR3 is CASSEETGHQPQHS. The CDR3 DNA reads TGTGCCAGCAGTGAAGAGACAGGGCATCAGCCCCAGCATTCT. The gene calls are TRBV2 and TRBJ1-5; 7 bases are shared with TRBD1. CDR3 length: 14 amino acids. After removal of 1 base from V and 5 bases from J, the junction contained 2 bases not matched to a gene. CDR1 SNHLY and CDR2 FYNNEI come from the germline V gene.

Ten or more counts support this clonotype. This sequence joins TRBV5-6 and TRBJ1-2, with D tentatively TRBD1 (6 bases). The CDR3 length is 14 residues. Germline V gene sequence: CDR1 SGHDT, CDR2 YYEEEE. V dropped 5 bases and J dropped 4 bases, with 15 bases sitting between them. The DNA of the CDR3 is TGTGCCAGCAGTGGAGCCGGGACAACCTATGGCTACACCTTC. Translated, it gives CASSGAGTTYGYTF.

This clonotype was recorded many times. V and J are TRBV20-1 and TRBJ2-7; either TRBD1 or TRBD2 may supply D (5 bases each). The CDR3 covers 17 residues. Between the trimmed V and J ends, which lost 2 bases and 6 bases, there was a span of 26 bases. Germline V gene lookup returns CDR1 DFQATT and CDR2 SNEGSKA (reference sequence). This CDR3 is CSARKLDRTSFAGEQYF. The DNA for the CDR3 is TGCAGTGCTAGAAAGCTCGACAGAACCTCCTTTGCGGGCGAGCAGTACTTC.

This clonotype was picked up many times. The chain combines TRBV28 with TRBJ1-6, with TRBD1 matching over 8 bases. The CDR3 runs to 18 residues. The V segment lost 7 bases and the J segment 8 bases; nucleotides outside the gene matches: 19. Per germline, CDR1 MDHEN and CDR2 SYDVKM. CDR3 in DNA: TGTGCCAGCATAGGACAGGGTCGGGATTTTAGCTCTTATTCACCCCTCCACTTT. It specifies CASIGQGRDFSSYSPLHF.

V is TRBV7-6 and J is TRBJ2-3; weak D call: TRBD2 (7 bases). The CDR3 sequence is 15 residues long. Trimming pared 1 base from V and 8 bases from J, leaving 16 bases between. Germline V gene sequence: CDR1 SGHVS, CDR2 FNYEAQ. The CDR3 DNA sequence: TGTGCCAGCAGCTTAGAGTTAGGGGAGGGGGGTACGCAGTATTTT. This encodes CASSLELGEGGTQYF. The full variable domain, completed using reference TRBV7-6 and TRBJ2-3, is GAGVSQSPRYKVTKRGQDVALRCDPISGHVSLYWYRQALGQGPEFLTYFNYEAQQDKSGLPNDRFSAERPEGSISTLTIQRTEQRDSAMYRCASSLELGEGGTQYFGPGTRLTVL.

The chain recombines TRBV9 with TRBJ1-1, with D possibly being TRBD1 (6 bases). Trimming took 3 bases from V and 5 from J, leaving 14 bases between them. The CDR3 spans 14 residues. Germline CDR1 reads SGDLS; CDR2 reads YYNGEE. The CDR3 loop reads CASSEGGTGTEAFF. CDR3 in DNA: TGTGCCAGCAGCGAGGGGGGGACGGGGACTGAAGCTTTCTTT.

This clonotype appeared a few times. This may be a read error, as it is one base from a much larger clone. CDR3 sequence: CASKTSGRVAEQFF. The CDR3, as DNA: TGCGCCAGCAAGACTAGCGGGAGGGTTGCTGAGCAGTTCTTC. The gene calls are TRBV5-1 and TRBJ2-1; 14 positions agree with TRBD2. The CDR3 is made up of 14 amino acids. V shed 6 bases, J shed 9 bases, and the junction held 5 bases outside the gene matches. Germline CDR1 and CDR2: SGHRS and YFSETQ.

This clonotype was detected ten times or more. The chain links TRBV5-1 to TRBJ1-4; D remains ambiguous. V gave up 0 bases and J gave up 6 bases, with 9 bases separating them. Germline lookup yields CDR1 SGHRS and CDR2 YFSETQ. CDR3 length: 14 amino acids. This chain's CDR3 is CASSLEGRDEKLFF. The DNA of the CDR3 is TGCGCCAGCAGCTTGGAAGGAAGGGATGAAAAACTGTTTTTT.

In its sample, this clonotype was seen many times. The rearrangement uses TRBV5-5 and TRBJ1-5; unclear D gene. The CDR3 loop spans 12 amino acids. Germline loops: CDR1 SGHKS, CDR2 YYEKEE (reference sequence). The germline V and J ends were trimmed by 4 bases and 7 bases, with 9 bases remaining between them. CDR3 loop: CASSISNQPQHF. Here the CDR3 DNA reads TGTGCCAGCAGCATCAGTAACCAGCCCCAGCATTTT. Filled out from reference TRBV5-5 and TRBJ1-5, the complete variable domain reads DAGVTQSPTHLIKTRGQQVTLRCSPISGHKSVSWYQQVLGQGPQFIFQYYEKEERGRGNFPDRFSARQFPNYSSELNVNALLLGDSALYLCASSISNQPQHFGDGTRLSIL.